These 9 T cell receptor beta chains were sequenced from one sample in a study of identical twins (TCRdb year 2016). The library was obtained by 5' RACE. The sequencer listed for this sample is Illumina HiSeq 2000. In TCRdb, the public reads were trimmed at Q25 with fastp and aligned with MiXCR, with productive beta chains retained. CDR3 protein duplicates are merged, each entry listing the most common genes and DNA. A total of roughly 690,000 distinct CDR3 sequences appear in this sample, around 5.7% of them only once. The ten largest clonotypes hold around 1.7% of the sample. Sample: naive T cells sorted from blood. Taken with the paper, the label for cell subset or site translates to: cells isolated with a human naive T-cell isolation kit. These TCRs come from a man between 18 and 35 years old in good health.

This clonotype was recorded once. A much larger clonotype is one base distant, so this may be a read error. The CDR3 bases are TGTGCCAGCAGTTACGGGACAGGGACGCGCTATGGCTACACCTTC. Translated: CASSYGTGTRYGYTF. The chain uses TRBV6-2 or TRBV6-3 and TRBJ1-2; 9 nucleotides line up with TRBD1. Trimming removed 2 bases from V and 4 bases from J; junction bases left unmatched: 5. Germline V lookup: CDR1 MNHEY, CDR2 SVGEGT. The CDR3 runs 15 residues.

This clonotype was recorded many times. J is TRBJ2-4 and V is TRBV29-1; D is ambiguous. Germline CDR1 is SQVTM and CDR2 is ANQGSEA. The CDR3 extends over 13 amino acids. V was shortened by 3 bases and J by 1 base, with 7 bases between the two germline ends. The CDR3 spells CSVDSGAKNIQYF. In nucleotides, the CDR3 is TGCAGCGTTGATAGTGGGGCCAAAAACATTCAGTACTTC.

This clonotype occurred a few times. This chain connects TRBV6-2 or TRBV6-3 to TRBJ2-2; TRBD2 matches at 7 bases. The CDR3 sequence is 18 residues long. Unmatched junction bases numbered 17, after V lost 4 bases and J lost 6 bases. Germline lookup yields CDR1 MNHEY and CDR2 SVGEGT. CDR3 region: CASSSLNLSSGGAGELFF. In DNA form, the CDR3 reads TGTGCCAGCAGTTCCCTGAACCTCTCTAGCGGAGGGGCCGGGGAGCTGTTTTTT.

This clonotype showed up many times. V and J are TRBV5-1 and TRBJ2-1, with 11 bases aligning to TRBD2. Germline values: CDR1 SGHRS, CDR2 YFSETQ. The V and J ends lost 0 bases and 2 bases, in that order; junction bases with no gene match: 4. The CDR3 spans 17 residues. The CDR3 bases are TGCGCCAGCAGCTTGGCTCTAGCGGGAGGCCCCTACAATGAGCAGTTCTTC. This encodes CASSLALAGGPYNEQFF.

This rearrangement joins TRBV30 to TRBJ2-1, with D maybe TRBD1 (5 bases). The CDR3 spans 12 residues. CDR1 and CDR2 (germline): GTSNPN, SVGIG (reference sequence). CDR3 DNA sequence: TGTGCTCTGGGGCCCACCTACAATGAGCAGTTCTTC. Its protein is CALGPTYNEQFF.

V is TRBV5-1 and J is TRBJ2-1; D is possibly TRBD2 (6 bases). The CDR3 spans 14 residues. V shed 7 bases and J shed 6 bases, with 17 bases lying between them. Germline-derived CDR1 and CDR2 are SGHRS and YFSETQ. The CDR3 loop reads CASGMGTGSNEQFF. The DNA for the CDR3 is TGCGCCAGCGGGATGGGGACTGGGAGCAATGAGCAGTTCTTC. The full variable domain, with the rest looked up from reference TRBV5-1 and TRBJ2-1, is KAGVTQTPRYLIKTRGQQVTLSCSPISGHRSVSWYQQTPGQGLQFLFEYFSETQRNKGNFPGRFSGRQFSNSRSEMNVSTLELGDSALYLCASGMGTGSNEQFFGPGTRLTVL.

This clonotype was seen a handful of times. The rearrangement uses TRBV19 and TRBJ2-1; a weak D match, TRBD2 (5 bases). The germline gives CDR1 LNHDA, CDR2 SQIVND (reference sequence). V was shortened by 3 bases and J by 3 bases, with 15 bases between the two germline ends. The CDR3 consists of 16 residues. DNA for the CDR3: TGTGCCAGTAGTATTGGGTTAAAACTAGTCTACAATGAGCAGTTCTTC. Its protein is CASSIGLKLVYNEQFF.

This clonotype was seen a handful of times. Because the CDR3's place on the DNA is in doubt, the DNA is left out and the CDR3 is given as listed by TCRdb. CDR3 sequence: CSGQFFGTELNTGELFF. The chain joins TRBV29-1 to TRBJ2-2; TRBD1 reflects the table's D call only, with no check against the DNA. Germline CDR1 is SQVTM and CDR2 is ANQGSEA. The CDR3 is made up of 17 amino acids, end residues included.

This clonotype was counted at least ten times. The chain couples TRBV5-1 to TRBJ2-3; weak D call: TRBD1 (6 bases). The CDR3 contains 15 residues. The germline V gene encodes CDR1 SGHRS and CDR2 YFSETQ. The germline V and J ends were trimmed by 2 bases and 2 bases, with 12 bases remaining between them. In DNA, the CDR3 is TGCGCCAGCAGCTTCAGGGGTCAGACCACAGATACGCAGTATTTT. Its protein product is CASSFRGQTTDTQYF.